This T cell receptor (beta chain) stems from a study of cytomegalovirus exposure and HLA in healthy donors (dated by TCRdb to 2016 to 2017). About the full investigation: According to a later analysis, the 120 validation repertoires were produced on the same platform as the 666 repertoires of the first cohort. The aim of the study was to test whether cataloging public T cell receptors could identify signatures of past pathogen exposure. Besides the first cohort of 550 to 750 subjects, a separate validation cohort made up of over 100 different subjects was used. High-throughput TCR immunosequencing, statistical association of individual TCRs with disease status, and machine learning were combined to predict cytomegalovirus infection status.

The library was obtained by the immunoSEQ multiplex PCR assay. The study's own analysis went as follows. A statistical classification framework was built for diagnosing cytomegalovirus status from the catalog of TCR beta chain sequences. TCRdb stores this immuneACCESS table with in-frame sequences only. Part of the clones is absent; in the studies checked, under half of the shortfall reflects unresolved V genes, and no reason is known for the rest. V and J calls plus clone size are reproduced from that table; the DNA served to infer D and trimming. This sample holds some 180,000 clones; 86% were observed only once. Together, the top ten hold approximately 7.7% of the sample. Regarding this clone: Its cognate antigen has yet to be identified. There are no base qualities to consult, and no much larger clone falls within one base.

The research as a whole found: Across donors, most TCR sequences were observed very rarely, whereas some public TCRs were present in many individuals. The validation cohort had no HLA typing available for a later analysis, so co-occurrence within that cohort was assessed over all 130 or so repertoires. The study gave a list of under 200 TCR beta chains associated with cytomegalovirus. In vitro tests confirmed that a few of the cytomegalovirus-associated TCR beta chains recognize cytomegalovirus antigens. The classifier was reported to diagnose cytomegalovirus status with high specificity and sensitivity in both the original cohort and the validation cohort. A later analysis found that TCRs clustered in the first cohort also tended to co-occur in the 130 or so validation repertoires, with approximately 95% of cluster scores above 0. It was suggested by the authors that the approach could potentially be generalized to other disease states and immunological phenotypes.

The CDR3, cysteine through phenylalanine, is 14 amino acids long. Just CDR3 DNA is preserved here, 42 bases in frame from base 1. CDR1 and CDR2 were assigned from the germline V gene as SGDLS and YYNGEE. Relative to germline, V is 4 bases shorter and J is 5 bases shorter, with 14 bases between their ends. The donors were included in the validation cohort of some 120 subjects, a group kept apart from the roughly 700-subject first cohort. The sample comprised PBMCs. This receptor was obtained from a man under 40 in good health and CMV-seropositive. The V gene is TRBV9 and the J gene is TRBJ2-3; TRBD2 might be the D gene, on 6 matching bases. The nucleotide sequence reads TGTGCCAGCAGCCCTGGGGGAGGCGGAGATACGCAGTATTTT. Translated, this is CASSPGGGGDTQYF.